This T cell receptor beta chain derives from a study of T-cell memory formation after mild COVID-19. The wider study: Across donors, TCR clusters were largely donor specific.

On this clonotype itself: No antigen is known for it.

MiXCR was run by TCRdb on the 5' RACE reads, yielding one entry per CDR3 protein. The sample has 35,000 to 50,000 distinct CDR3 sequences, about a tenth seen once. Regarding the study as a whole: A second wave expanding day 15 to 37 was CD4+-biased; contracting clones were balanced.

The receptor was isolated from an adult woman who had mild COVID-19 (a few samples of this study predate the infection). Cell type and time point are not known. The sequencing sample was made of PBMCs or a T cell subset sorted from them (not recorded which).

CDR3 in amino acids: CASSFGSNTEAFF. CDR3 nucleotide sequence: TGTGCCAGCAGTTTCGGGTCTAACACTGAAGCTTTCTTT. The V and J genes are TRBV12-3 or TRBV12-4 and TRBJ1-1; D is uncertain. V lost 3 bases to trimming and J lost 2 bases, with 7 bases between them. This CDR3 has 13 residues.